The clone carrying this T cell receptor (beta chain) was counted ten times or more. Its antigen is unknown. This sample was taken from a study of T-cell memory formation after mild COVID-19. Study conclusions and caveats: Researchers report contracting CD4+ clones mostly in CM and EM, with CD8+ clones in EMRA. That cross-reactive memory joined was suggested by some responding clones appearing in pre-infection memory.

The authors produced TCR alpha and TCR beta cDNA libraries with sample barcodes and UMIs by 5'RACE using constant-segment primers. TCRdb reanalysed the 5' RACE reads using MiXCR and keeps one entry per CDR3 protein. The sample includes 110,000 or so distinct CDR3 sequences, about a fifth seen only once; the top ten take approximately 40%. The sample consisted of PBMCs or a T cell subset sorted from them (not recorded which). This TCR derives from a man between 18 and 29 years old who had mild COVID-19 (a few samples of this study predate the infection). Cell type and time point are not known.

DNA of the CDR3: TGTGCCAGCAGTACCGGACAGGGCCCGTACGCTGGAAACACCATATATTTT. Protein sequence: CASSTGQGPYAGNTIYF. The chain couples TRBV12-3 or TRBV12-4 to TRBJ1-3, with 8 bases matching TRBD1. The CDR3 has 17 amino acids. With 5 bases clipped from V and 2 bases from J, the junction kept 11 bases outside the gene matches.